These 17 T cell receptor beta chains came from one sample sequenced in a study of T cells in Graves' hyperthyroidism and ophthalmopathy. TCR beta CDR3 region amplification was performed from RNA transcripts. A first-round RT-PCR of the TCR CDR3 used the HTBI primer set. TCRdb redid the calling of the multiplex PCR reads with MiXCR, one entry per CDR3 protein. Altogether approximately 400,000 distinct CDR3 sequences are present, 13% being singletons, with the ten largest covering roughly 20%. The source material was blood. All receptors derive from a man aged 25 to 40 with Graves' hyperthyroidism that later progressed to Graves' ophthalmopathy.

The chain couples TRBV11-2 to TRBJ1-2; D is perhaps TRBD1 (5 bases). The germline V and J ends were trimmed by 5 bases and 8 bases, with 12 bases remaining between them. CDR3 size: 12 residues. Germline assignment: CDR1 SGHAT and CDR2 FQNNGV. CDR3 amino acids: CASSEQAEGYTF. CDR3 bases: TGTGCCAGCAGCGAACAGGCGGAGGGCTACACCTTC.

This clonotype occurred many times. The chain carries TRBV20-1 and TRBJ2-7; D gene uncertain. The V gene's germline CDR1 is DFQATT and CDR2 SNEGSKA (reference sequence). The CDR3 contains 14 residues. Trimming stripped 0 bases from V and 1 base from J, with 10 bases between. The CDR3 region has the DNA TGCAGTGCTAGAGATCGGTTCTCATCCTACGAGCAGTACTTC. Its protein product is CSARDRFSSYEQYF.

The gene calls are TRBV7-9 and TRBJ2-5; tentative D call: TRBD2 (5 bases). The CDR3 covers 16 residues. The V end was cut by 4 bases, the J end by 1 base, with 16 bases between. CDR1 and CDR2 (germline): SEHNR, FQNEAQ (reference sequence). The CDR3 reads CASSSGPAALQETQYF. The CDR3 DNA sequence: TGTGCCAGCAGCTCAGGTCCAGCGGCCCTCCAAGAGACCCAGTACTTC.

Ten or more counts support this clonotype. The rearrangement links TRBV30 to TRBJ2-5; no clear D gene. Germline V gene sequence: CDR1 GTSNPN, CDR2 SVGIG (reference sequence). Trimming removed 0 bases from V and 0 bases from J, with 5 bases in between. The CDR3 is 13 residues long. CDR3 protein: CAWSVFYQETQYF. In nucleotides, the CDR3 is TGTGCCTGGAGTGTGTTCTACCAAGAGACCCAGTACTTC.

This chain joins TRBV4-1 and TRBJ2-7, with 8 bases aligning to TRBD2. After removal of 5 bases from V and 2 bases from J, the junction contained 5 bases not matched to a gene. The CDR3 is 14 amino acids. Per germline, CDR1 MGHRA and CDR2 YSYEKL. CDR3 in amino acids: CASSMGGGTYEQYF. In DNA form, the CDR3 reads TGCGCCAGCAGCATGGGCGGGGGGACCTACGAGCAGTACTTC.

The genes are TRBV6-1 and TRBJ1-2; TRBD1 is a possible D gene (6 bases). Trimming stripped 6 bases from V and 1 base from J, with 15 bases between. There are 15 residues in the CDR3. In germline, CDR1 is MNHNS, CDR2 SASEGT. CDR3 sequence: CASSPQGLLNYGYTF. The CDR3 DNA is TGTGCCAGCAGCCCTCAGGGGCTCCTTAACTATGGCTACACCTTC.

This clonotype came up a few times. This rearrangement joins TRBV4-1 to TRBJ1-2, with D perhaps TRBD1 (5 bases). The V gene lost 2 bases and the J gene lost 4 bases, with 14 bases spanning the gap. This CDR3 has 15 residues. Per germline, CDR1 MGHRA and CDR2 YSYEKL. CDR3 in DNA: TGCGCCAGCAGCCAACCGACAGAAGGGACCTATGGCTACACCTTC. Translating gives CASSQPTEGTYGYTF.

This clonotype was detected ten times or more. J is TRBJ1-3 and V is TRBV12-3 or TRBV12-4, with 8 bases fitting TRBD1. CDR3 length equals 14 residues. V was pared by 4 bases and J by 4 bases, with 3 bases of the junction left unmatched. CDR3 protein: CASSWTGPGNTIYF. CDR3 DNA: TGTGCCAGCAGTTGGACAGGGCCCGGAAACACCATATATTTT.

This clonotype was seen more than once but under ten times. The chain carries TRBV9 and TRBJ2-3; 13 nucleotides agree with TRBD2. Germline V gene lookup returns CDR1 SGDLS and CDR2 YYNGEE. This CDR3 comprises 16 residues. V was pared by 4 bases and J by 5 bases, with 7 bases of the junction left unmatched. CDR3 region: CASSPRTSGGLDTQYF. CDR3 coding DNA: TGTGCCAGCAGCCCCCGGACTAGCGGGGGTCTAGATACGCAGTATTTT. The whole variable domain, remainder taken from reference TRBV9 and TRBJ2-3, is DSGVTQTPKHLITATGQRVTLRCSPRSGDLSVYWYQQSLDQGLQFLIQYYNGEERAKGNILERFSAQQFPDLHSELNLSSLELGDSALYFCASSPRTSGGLDTQYFGPGTRLTVL.

This clonotype was counted many times. The genes are TRBV29-1 and TRBJ2-2; D is undetermined. This CDR3 is 16 amino acids long. From germline, CDR1 is SQVTM and CDR2 ANQGSEA. V dropped 4 bases and J dropped 4 bases, with 19 bases sitting between them. This CDR3 is CSVGPRSGQVTGELFF. CDR3 coding DNA: TGCAGCGTTGGGCCAAGGAGTGGTCAGGTCACCGGGGAGCTGTTTTTT.

This clonotype showed up many times. The rearrangement uses TRBV5-1 and TRBJ2-1; 13 nucleotides match TRBD2. The CDR3 covers 16 residues. Trimming removed 0 bases from V and 8 bases from J; junction bases left unmatched: 5. Germline V gene sequence: CDR1 SGHRS, CDR2 YFSETQ. The CDR3 loop reads CASSLVLAGGPYEQFF. The CDR3 DNA follows: TGCGCCAGCAGCTTGGTACTAGCGGGGGGGCCTTATGAGCAGTTCTTC.

The gene calls are TRBV3-1 and TRBJ2-2, with D perhaps assigned TRBD1 or TRBD2 (5 bases each). Trimming cost V 1 base and J 8 bases, with 11 bases left between them. The CDR3 spans 14 residues. Germline values: CDR1 LGHDT, CDR2 YNNKEL (reference sequence). CDR3 sequence: CASSQVDGTGELFF. CDR3 coding DNA: TGTGCCAGCAGCCAAGTCGACGGGACGGGGGAGCTGTTTTTT.

Comment on this clonotype: The junction differs from germline at one of its ends, possibly a read error. The chain is built from TRBV24-1 and TRBJ2-7; D not certain. This CDR3 has 12 amino acids. Germline lookup yields CDR1 KGHDR and CDR2 SFDVKD. The CDR3 sequence is CATRGTSSEQYF. The CDR3 DNA is TGTGCCACCAGGGGAACTTCCTCCGAGCAGTACTTC.

V and J are TRBV4-1 and TRBJ1-5; 10 bases agree with TRBD1. This CDR3 has 15 residues. Germline V lookup: CDR1 MGHRA, CDR2 YSYEKL. V lost 4 bases and J lost 6; bases outside the gene matches: 6. The CDR3: CASSRDRGLVQPQHF. The CDR3 nucleotides are TGCGCCAGCAGCCGAGACAGGGGGCTGGTTCAGCCCCAGCATTTT.

This clonotype came up many times. The chain employs TRBV28 and TRBJ1-4; D is ambiguous. CDR1 is MDHEN, CDR2 SYDVKM, per germline. Trimming left V 5 bases short and J 1 base short, with 17 bases between. The CDR3 has 17 residues. The DNA of the CDR3 is TGTGCCAGCAGTCCGGGAGCACTACTTCAAACTAATGAAAAACTGTTTTTT. Translating it yields CASSPGALLQTNEKLFF.

At least ten counts were recorded for this clonotype. The CDR3 region is CASSSGLAGGQDTQYF. In DNA form, the CDR3 reads TGTGCCAGCAGTTCGGGACTAGCGGGGGGGCAGGATACGCAGTATTTT. The gene calls are TRBV12-3 or TRBV12-4 and TRBJ2-3; 16 bases align to TRBD2. Losses at the gene ends were 4 bases for V and 6 bases for J; bases not matched to a gene: 4. CDR3 length equals 16 residues.

The CDR3 DNA sequence: TGCGCCAGCAGCTTTAGGGCAGCGAGGGGCACCGGGGAGCTGTTTTTT. It yields the protein CASSFRAARGTGELFF. The V gene is TRBV5-1, the J gene TRBJ2-2; either TRBD1 or TRBD2 may fit D (5 bases each). Germline-derived CDR1 and CDR2 are SGHRS and YFSETQ. The germline V and J ends were trimmed by 2 bases and 4 bases, with 15 bases remaining between them. This CDR3 spans 16 amino acids.